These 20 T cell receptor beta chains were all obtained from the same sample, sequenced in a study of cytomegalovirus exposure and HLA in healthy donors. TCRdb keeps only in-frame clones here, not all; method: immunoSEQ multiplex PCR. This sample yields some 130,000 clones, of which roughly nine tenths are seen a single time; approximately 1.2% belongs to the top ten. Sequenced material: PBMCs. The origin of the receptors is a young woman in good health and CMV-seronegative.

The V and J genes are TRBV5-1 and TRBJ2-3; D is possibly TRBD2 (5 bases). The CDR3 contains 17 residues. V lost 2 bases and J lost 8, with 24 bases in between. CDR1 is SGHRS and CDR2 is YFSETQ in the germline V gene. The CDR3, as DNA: TGCGCCAGCAGCTTTCCCGCCCCGGGCGGGTTATCCGGTACGCAGTATTTT. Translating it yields CASSFPAPGGLSGTQYF. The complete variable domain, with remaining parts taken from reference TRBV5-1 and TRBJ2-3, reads KAGVTQTPRYLIKTRGQQVTLSCSPISGHRSVSWYQQTPGQGLQFLFEYFSETQRNKGNFPGRFSGRQFSNSRSEMNVSTLELGDSALYLCASSFPAPGGLSGTQYFGPGTRLTVL.

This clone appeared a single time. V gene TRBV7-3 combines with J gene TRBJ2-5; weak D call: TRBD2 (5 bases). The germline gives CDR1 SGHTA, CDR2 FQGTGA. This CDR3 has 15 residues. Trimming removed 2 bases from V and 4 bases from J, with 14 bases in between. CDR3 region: CASSLGSGFGETQYF. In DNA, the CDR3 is TGTGCCAGCAGCTTAGGTTCGGGGTTTGGAGAGACCCAGTACTTC.

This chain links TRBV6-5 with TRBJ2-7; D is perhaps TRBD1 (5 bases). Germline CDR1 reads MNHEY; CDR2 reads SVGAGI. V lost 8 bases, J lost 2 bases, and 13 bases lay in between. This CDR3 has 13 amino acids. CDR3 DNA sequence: TGTGCCAGCCAGAGACAGACCCCCTACGAGCAGTACTTC. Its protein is CASQRQTPYEQYF.

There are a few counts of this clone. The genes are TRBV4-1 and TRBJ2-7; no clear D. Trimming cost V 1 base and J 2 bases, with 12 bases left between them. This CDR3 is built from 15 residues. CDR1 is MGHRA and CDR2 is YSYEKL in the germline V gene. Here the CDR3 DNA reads TGCGCCAGCAGCCAAGCTCCCGGCGGAACCTACGAGCAGTACTTC. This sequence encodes CASSQAPGGTYEQYF.

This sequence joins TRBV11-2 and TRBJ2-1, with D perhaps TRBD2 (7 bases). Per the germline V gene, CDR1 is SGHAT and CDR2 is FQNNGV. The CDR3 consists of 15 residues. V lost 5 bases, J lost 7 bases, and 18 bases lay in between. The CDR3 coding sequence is TGTGCCAGCAGCCTAGGGGGGGGAGAAAGAAATGAGCAGTTCTTC. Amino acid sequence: CASSLGGGERNEQFF.

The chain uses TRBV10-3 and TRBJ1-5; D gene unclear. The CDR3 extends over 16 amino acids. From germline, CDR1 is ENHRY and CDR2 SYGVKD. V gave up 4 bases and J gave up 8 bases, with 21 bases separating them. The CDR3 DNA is TGTGCCATCAGTGTTGAGGGCATCGAGTTTCCGGAGCCCCAGCATTTT. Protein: CAISVEGIEFPEPQHF.

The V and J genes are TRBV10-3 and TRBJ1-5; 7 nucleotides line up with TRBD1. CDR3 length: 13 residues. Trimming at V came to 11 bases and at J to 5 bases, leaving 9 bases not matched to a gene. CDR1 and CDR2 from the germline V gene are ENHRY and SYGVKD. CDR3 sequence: CAAAQGTHQPQHF. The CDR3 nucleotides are TGTGCCGCCGCACAGGGGACCCATCAGCCCCAGCATTTT.

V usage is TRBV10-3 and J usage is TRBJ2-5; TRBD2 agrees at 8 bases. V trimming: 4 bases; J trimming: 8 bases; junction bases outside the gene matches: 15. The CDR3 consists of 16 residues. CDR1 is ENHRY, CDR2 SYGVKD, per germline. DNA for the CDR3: TGTGCCATCAGTGTGAATGGGACTAGTGGTCCGCGAACCCAGTACTTC. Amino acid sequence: CAISVNGTSGPRTQYF.

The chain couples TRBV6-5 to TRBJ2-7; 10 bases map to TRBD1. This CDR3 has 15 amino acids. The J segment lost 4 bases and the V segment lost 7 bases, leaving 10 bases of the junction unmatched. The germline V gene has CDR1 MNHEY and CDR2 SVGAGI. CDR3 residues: CASTYGQGVSYEQYF. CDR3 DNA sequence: TGTGCCAGCACCTATGGACAGGGGGTTTCGTACGAGCAGTACTTC.

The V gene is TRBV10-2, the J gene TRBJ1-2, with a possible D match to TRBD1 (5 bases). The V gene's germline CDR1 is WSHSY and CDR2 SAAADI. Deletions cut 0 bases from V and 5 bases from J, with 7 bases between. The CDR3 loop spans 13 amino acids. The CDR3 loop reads CASSESGVYGYTF. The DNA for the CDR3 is TGCGCCAGCAGTGAGTCAGGGGTTTATGGCTACACCTTC.

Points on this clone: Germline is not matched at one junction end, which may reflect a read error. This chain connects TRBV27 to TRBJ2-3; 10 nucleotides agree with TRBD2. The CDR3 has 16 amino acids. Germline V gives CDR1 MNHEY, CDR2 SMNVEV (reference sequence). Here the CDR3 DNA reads TGTGCCAGCAGCTTATCCGGGACTAGCGGCACAGATACGCAGTATTTT. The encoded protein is CASSLSGTSGTDTQYF.

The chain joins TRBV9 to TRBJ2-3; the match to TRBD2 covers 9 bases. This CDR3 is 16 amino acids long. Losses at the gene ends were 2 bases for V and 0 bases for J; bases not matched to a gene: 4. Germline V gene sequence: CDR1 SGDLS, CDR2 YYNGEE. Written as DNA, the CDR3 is TGTGCCAGCAGCGTTGGACTAGCGACTAGCACAGATACGCAGTATTTT. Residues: CASSVGLATSTDTQYF. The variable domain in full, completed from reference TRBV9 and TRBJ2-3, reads DSGVTQTPKHLITATGQRVTLRCSPRSGDLSVYWYQQSLDQGLQFLIQYYNGEERAKGNILERFSAQQFPDLHSELNLSSLELGDSALYFCASSVGLATSTDTQYFGPGTRLTVL.

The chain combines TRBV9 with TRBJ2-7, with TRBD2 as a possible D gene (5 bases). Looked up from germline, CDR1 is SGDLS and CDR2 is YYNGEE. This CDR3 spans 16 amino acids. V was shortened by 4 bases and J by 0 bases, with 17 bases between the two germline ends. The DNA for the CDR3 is TGTGCCAGCAGCCCTCGGGGAACCACCTACTCCTACGAGCAGTACTTC. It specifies CASSPRGTTYSYEQYF.

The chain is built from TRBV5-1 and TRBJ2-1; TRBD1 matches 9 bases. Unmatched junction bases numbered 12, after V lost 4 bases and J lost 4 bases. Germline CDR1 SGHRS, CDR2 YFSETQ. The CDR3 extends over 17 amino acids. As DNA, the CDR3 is TGCGCCAGCAGCGGGGGACAGGGAGTACTGAGTTACAATGAGCAGTTCTTC. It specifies CASSGGQGVLSYNEQFF.

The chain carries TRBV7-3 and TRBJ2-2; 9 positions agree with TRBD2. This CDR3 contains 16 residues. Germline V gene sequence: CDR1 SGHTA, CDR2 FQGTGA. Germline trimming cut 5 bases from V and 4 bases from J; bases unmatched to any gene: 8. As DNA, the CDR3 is TGTGCCAGCAGCCCCCCCGCGGGGGGGGCCACCGGGGAGCTGTTTTTT. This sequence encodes CASSPPAGGATGELFF.

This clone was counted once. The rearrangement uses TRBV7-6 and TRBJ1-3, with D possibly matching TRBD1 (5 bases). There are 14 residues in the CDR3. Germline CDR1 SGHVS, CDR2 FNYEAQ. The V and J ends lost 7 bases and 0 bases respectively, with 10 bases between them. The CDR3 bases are TGTGCCAGCACCCGTGGGGCCTCTGGAAACACCATATATTTT. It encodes CASTRGASGNTIYF.

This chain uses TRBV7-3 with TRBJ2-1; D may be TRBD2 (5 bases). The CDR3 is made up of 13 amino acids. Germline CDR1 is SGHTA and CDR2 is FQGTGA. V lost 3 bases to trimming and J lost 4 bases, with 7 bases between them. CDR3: CASSFREYNEQFF. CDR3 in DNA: TGTGCCAGCAGCTTCCGGGAATACAATGAGCAGTTCTTC.

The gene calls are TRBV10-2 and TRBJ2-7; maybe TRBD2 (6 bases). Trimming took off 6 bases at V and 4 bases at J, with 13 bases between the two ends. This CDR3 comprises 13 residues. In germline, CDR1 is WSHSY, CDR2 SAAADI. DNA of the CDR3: TGCGCCAGCAGCCAGGGCGCGGGGTACGAGCAGTACTTC. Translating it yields CASSQGAGYEQYF.

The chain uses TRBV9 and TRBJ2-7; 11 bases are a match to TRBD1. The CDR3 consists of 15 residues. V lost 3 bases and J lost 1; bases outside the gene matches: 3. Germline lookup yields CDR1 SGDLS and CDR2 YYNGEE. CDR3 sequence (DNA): TGTGCCAGCAGCGAAGGACAGGGGGCTTCCTACGAGCAGTACTTC. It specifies CASSEGQGASYEQYF.

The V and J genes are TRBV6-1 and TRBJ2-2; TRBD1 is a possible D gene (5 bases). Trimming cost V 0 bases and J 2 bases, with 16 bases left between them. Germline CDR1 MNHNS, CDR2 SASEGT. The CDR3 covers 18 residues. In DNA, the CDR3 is TGTGCCAGCAGTGAAGCGCTTCCAGGGTCAGCTAACACCGGGGAGCTGTTTTTT. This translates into CASSEALPGSANTGELFF.